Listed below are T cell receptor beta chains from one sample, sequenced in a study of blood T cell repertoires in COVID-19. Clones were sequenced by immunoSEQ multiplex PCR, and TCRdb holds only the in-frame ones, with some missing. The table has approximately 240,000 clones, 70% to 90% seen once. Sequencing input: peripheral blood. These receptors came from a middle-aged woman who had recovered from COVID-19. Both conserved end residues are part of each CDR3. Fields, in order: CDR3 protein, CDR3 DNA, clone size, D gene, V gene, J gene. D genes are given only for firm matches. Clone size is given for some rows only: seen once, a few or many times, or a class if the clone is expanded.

CAWAGPWDTEAFF	TGTGCCTGGGCGGGGCCCTGGGACACTGAAGCTTTCTTT	NA	NA	TRBV30	TRBJ1-1
CASSPHNANYGYTF	TGTGCCAGCAGTCCCCACAATGCTAACTATGGCTACACCTTC	NA	NA	TRBV27	TRBJ1-2
CASSSGGGNTGELFF	TGTGCCAGCAGCTCCGGGGGGGGGAACACCGGGGAGCTGTTTTTT	NA	TRBD2	TRBV5-8	TRBJ2-2
CASSVAGGGSYNEQFF	TGTGCCAGCAGCGTAGCAGGCGGAGGATCCTACAATGAGCAGTTCTTC	NA	NA	TRBV9	TRBJ2-1
CASSIDPGPYGYTF	TGTGCCAGTAGTATCGACCCAGGGCCCTATGGCTACACCTTC	NA	NA	TRBV19	TRBJ1-2
CASSPVNRGSAEAFF	TGTGCCAGCAGCCCGGTGAACAGGGGAAGCGCTGAAGCTTTCTTT	NA	TRBD1	TRBV7-9	TRBJ1-1
CASSGGLANEKLFF	TGTGCCAGCAGTGGGGGGCTAGCTAATGAAAAACTGTTTTTT	NA	NA	TRBV2	TRBJ1-4
CASSLTGSYEQYF	TGCGCCAGCAGCTTGACCGGTTCCTACGAGCAGTACTTC	NA	NA	TRBV5-1	TRBJ2-7
CASSEKDRSSYNEQFF	TGCGCCAGCAGCGAGAAGGACAGGAGCTCCTACAATGAGCAGTTCTTC	NA	TRBD1	TRBV4-1	TRBJ2-1
CASRLAARTYNQPQHF	TGTGCCAGTAGATTGGCGGCCAGGACATATAATCAGCCCCAGCATTTT	NA	NA	TRBV19	TRBJ1-5
CASSQDEGVSLAGELFF	TGCGCCAGCAGCCAAGATGAGGGGGTGTCGCTGGCCGGGGAGCTGTTTTTT	NA	NA	TRBV4-3	TRBJ2-2
CASSPRDSAGYEQFF	TGCGCCAGCAGCCCCCGGGACTCCGCAGGCTATGAGCAGTTCTTC	NA	NA	TRBV4-3	TRBJ2-1
CSVAHLTSGRAVDTQYF	TGCAGCGTTGCCCATTTGACTAGCGGGAGGGCCGTAGATACGCAGTATTTT	NA	TRBD2	TRBV29-1	TRBJ2-3
CASSQDRQINEKLFF	TGTGCCAGCAGCCAAGATCGACAGATTAATGAAAAACTGTTTTTT	NA	NA	TRBV4-2	TRBJ1-4
CASSMGGLGEKLFF	TGTGCCAGTAGTATGGGAGGGCTTGGAGAAAAACTGTTTTTT	NA	NA	TRBV19	TRBJ1-4
CASSQESPSPGEKLFF	TGCGCCAGCAGCCAAGAGTCTCCCTCTCCGGGGGAAAAACTGTTTTTT	NA	NA	TRBV4-3	TRBJ1-4
CASSLEGQGANTIYF	TGTGCCAGCAGCTTAGAGGGGCAGGGGGCGAACACCATATATTTT	few	TRBD1	TRBV11-2	TRBJ1-3
CASKIGALWETQYF	TGCGCCAGCAAAATTGGGGCGCTCTGGGAGACCCAGTACTTC	many	NA	TRBV5-1	TRBJ2-5
CASSLMTASNQPQHF	TGTGCCAGCAGCCTGATGACAGCTAGCAATCAGCCCCAGCATTTT	NA	NA	TRBV7-2	TRBJ1-5
CASSQGGGGAFETQYF	TGTGCCAGCAGCCAAGGAGGCGGGGGGGCCTTTGAGACCCAGTACTTC	NA	TRBD2	TRBV4-2	TRBJ2-5
CASSYSTHPKPQHF	TGTGCCAGCAGTTACTCGACACATCCGAAGCCCCAGCATTTT	NA	NA	TRBV6-2/TRBV6-3	TRBJ1-5
CASSRGTGGPYEQYF	TGTGCCAGTAGTAGGGGGACAGGGGGCCCTTACGAGCAGTACTTC	NA	TRBD1	TRBV19	TRBJ2-7
CASSLNWSEAFF	TGTGCCAGCAGCCTCAACTGGTCTGAAGCTTTCTTT	once	NA	TRBV12-3/TRBV12-4	TRBJ1-1
CASSPPGQSFNQPQHF	TGTGCCAGCTCACCCCCGGGACAGAGTTTCAATCAGCCCCAGCATTTT	once	TRBD1	TRBV18	TRBJ1-5
CASSFQPPRLSKQETQYF	TGTGCCAGCAGCTTTCAACCCCCGAGACTATCTAAACAAGAGACCCAGTACTTC	NA	NA	TRBV7-3	TRBJ2-5
CAWSRGGEYNEQFF	TGTGCCTGGAGTAGGGGGGGCGAGTACAATGAGCAGTTCTTC	once	NA	TRBV30	TRBJ2-1
CASSTGQGFRGAKLFF	TGTGCCAGCAGCACGGGACAGGGGTTCCGCGGCGCAAAACTGTTTTTT	once	TRBD1	TRBV9	TRBJ1-4
CASSLLSGGNTEAFF	TGTGCCAGCAGCTTACTATCGGGGGGGAACACTGAAGCTTTCTTT	NA	NA	TRBV7-9	TRBJ1-1
CASSPGGAQYNSPLHF	TGTGCCAGCAGCCCGGGCGGGGCGCAATATAATTCACCCCTCCACTTT	NA	NA	TRBV9	TRBJ1-6
CASSFWVAGSLGNEQFF	TGTGCCAGCAGTTTTTGGGTAGCGGGCTCCCTGGGCAATGAGCAGTTCTTC	NA	TRBD2	TRBV28	TRBJ2-1
CASSLGPAGTSGINEQFF	TGTGCCAGCAGCTTGGGTCCTGCCGGGACTAGCGGGATCAATGAGCAGTTCTTC	NA	TRBD2	TRBV11-2	TRBJ2-1
CASSLGRQGTNEQYF	TGTGCCAGCAGCTTGGGGCGACAGGGGACCAACGAGCAGTACTTC	NA	TRBD1	TRBV5-4	TRBJ2-7
CASSVQGPEQYF	TGTGCCAGCAGTGTCCAGGGGCCCGAGCAGTACTTC	NA	NA	TRBV12-3/TRBV12-4	TRBJ2-7
CASRPFRGGDGYTF	TGTGCCAGCAGGCCCTTTAGGGGAGGGGATGGCTACACCTTC	NA	NA	TRBV2	TRBJ1-2
CASSDQVYEQYF	TGTGCCAGCAGTGACCAGGTTTACGAGCAGTACTTC	once	NA	TRBV27	TRBJ2-7
CASSPDQDRPNTEAFF	TGTGCCAGCAGCCCAGACCAGGACAGGCCAAACACTGAAGCTTTCTTT	NA	TRBD1	TRBV27	TRBJ1-1
CASSIAGGNQPQHF	TGTGCCAGTAGTATTGCAGGGGGGAATCAGCCCCAGCATTTT	NA	TRBD1	TRBV19	TRBJ1-5
CASSTIIGVGSNQPQHF	TGTGCCAGTAGTACTATCATAGGGGTGGGTAGCAATCAGCCCCAGCATTTT	NA	NA	TRBV19	TRBJ1-5
CASSVGVSGGALETQYF	TGTGCCAGCAGCGTAGGGGTTAGCGGGGGGGCATTAGAGACCCAGTACTTC	NA	TRBD2	TRBV9	TRBJ2-5
CASAPPGLASDTQYF	TGTGCTAGTGCCCCCCCGGGACTAGCGTCAGATACGCAGTATTTT	NA	TRBD2	TRBV12-5	TRBJ2-3
CASSVDPGQYYEQYF	TGTGCCAGCAGCGTAGACCCCGGACAGTACTACGAGCAGTACTTC	NA	NA	TRBV9	TRBJ2-7
CASSYTRGTQYF	TGTGCCAGCAGTTACACCAGGGGGACCCAGTACTTC	NA	NA	TRBV6-2/TRBV6-3	TRBJ2-5
CASSVVPTSVYYEQYF	TGTGCCAGCAGCGTAGTTCCGACTAGCGTCTATTACGAGCAGTACTTC	NA	TRBD2	TRBV9	TRBJ2-7
CASSRLGAQETQYF	TGTGCCAGCAGCCGCTTGGGGGCCCAAGAGACCCAGTACTTC	NA	NA	TRBV9	TRBJ2-5
CASSLGGKTQYF	TGTGCCAGCAGTTTGGGGGGTAAGACCCAGTACTTC	NA	NA	TRBV12-3/TRBV12-4	TRBJ2-5
CASRISASGGEQFF	TGTGCCAGCAGGATTTCGGCTAGCGGGGGGGAGCAGTTCTTC	NA	TRBD2	TRBV2	TRBJ2-1
CASSQVDRNYGYTF	TGTGCCAGCAGCCAAGTCGACAGGAACTATGGCTACACCTTC	few	NA	TRBV5-6	TRBJ1-2
CASSPFGDRDNEQFF	TGTGCCAGCAGCCCCTTCGGTGACAGGGACAATGAGCAGTTCTTC	NA	TRBD1	TRBV5-5	TRBJ2-1
CASGYDSRSYEQYF	TGCGCCAGCGGCTATGACAGTAGGTCCTACGAGCAGTACTTC	NA	NA	TRBV5-1	TRBJ2-7
CASSEGQVNQPQHF	TGTGCCAGCAGTGAAGGGCAGGTCAATCAGCCCCAGCATTTT	NA	NA	TRBV6-1	TRBJ1-5
CASSLIIGQAYEQYF	TGCGCCAGCAGCTTGATAATCGGACAGGCCTACGAGCAGTACTTC	once	TRBD1	TRBV5-1	TRBJ2-7